Below, one TCR beta chain is given with its context. Antigen unknown. The sample belongs to a study of blood T cells in healthy people across ages. Through a sample-barcoded 5' primer and a J-beta primer mix, a second PCR was run for roughly 6 to 12 cycles. TCRdb re-analysed the 5' RACE reads in MiXCR, keeping a single row per CDR3 protein. Among roughly 500,000 distinct CDR3 sequences, about 26% were seen once, and the ten largest hold about a fifth. Whole-study findings and limits: Donor CMV status, an unknown factor, possibly confounded changes in expanded clonotypes.

PBMCs were isolated at a quantity of at least 7 million per sample. The CDR3 spans 15 residues. Unmatched junction bases numbered 9, after V lost 5 bases and J lost 5 bases. From germline, CDR1 is SEHNR and CDR2 FQNEAQ (reference sequence). The V and J genes are TRBV7-9 and TRBJ2-7, with TRBD1 matching 10 bases. The receptor was derived from a woman in her 70s in good health. Material for sequencing was blood. The CDR3 DNA reads TGTGCCAGCAGCCCTTGGACAGGGGGAACTAACGAGCAGTACTTC. It codes for CASSPWTGGTNEQYF.